The present T cell receptor beta chain was sequenced within a study of CD8 T cells in ankylosing spondylitis. The study's findings and limits: Among TCR beta sequences, a motif of roughly 8 highly homologous variants appeared characteristic of ankylosing spondylitis blood.

TCRdb reanalysed the 5' RACE reads using MiXCR and keeps one entry per CDR3 protein. The sample gives roughly 440,000 distinct CDR3 sequences, 15% to 20% of which show up once; over 0.9% is in the top ten. This clonotype was counted a few times. The antigen is not known. V dropped 0 bases and J dropped 5; count of bases not matched to a gene: 3. The germline CDR1 and CDR2 sequences are SGHRS and YFSETQ. This CDR3 contains 15 residues. This TCR derives from a male donor with ankylosing spondylitis. The sequenced sample consisted of blood, either unsorted or a sorted T cell fraction (not recorded which). The rearrangement joins TRBV5-1 to TRBJ1-5, with TRBD1 matching 9 bases. In DNA, the CDR3 is TGCGCCAGCAGCTTGGATTGGACAGGGGATCAGCCCCAGCATTTT. It codes for CASSLDWTGDQPQHF.